The 5 T cell receptor beta chains below were found in one sample sequenced in a study of cytomegalovirus exposure and HLA in healthy donors. Primers: 60 Vbeta forward and 13 Jbeta reverse. Produced via immunoSEQ multiplex PCR; TCRdb's table is partial and in-frame only. The sample consists of around 170,000 clones, approximately 88% of them appearing once. The sequenced sample consisted of PBMCs. The source is a woman between 18 and 29 years old in good health and CMV-seronegative.

The chain combines TRBV6-1 with TRBJ1-1; perhaps TRBD1 as D (5 bases). This CDR3 spans 12 amino acids. Germline CDR1 is MNHNS and CDR2 is SASEGT. Trimming left V 3 bases short and J 5 bases short, with 7 bases between. The CDR3 DNA reads TGTGCCAGCAGTGATGACAGAACTGAAGCTTTCTTT. Its protein is CASSDDRTEAFF.

J is TRBJ1-2 and V is TRBV5-1; D unclear. V was clipped by 4 bases and J by 10 bases, with 11 bases between them. The length of the CDR3 is 11 residues. Germline values: CDR1 SGHRS, CDR2 YFSETQ. The CDR3 nucleotides are TGCGCCAGCAGCAACAACAGAGACTACACCTTC. Amino acids: CASSNNRDYTF.

This chain connects TRBV28 to TRBJ2-7, with D perhaps TRBD1 (6 bases). Looked up from germline, CDR1 is MDHEN and CDR2 is SYDVKM. Trimming took 6 bases from V and 3 from J, leaving 18 bases between them. The CDR3 runs 15 residues. CDR3 DNA: TGTGCCAGCAGCACTGCAGGGACCAGGGGCTACGAGCAGTACTTC. Amino acids: CASSTAGTRGYEQYF.

V gene TRBV5-4 combines with J gene TRBJ1-6; possibly TRBD1 for D (6 bases). From germline, CDR1 is SGHNT and CDR2 YYREEE (reference sequence). This CDR3 is built from 14 residues. With 3 bases removed from V and 6 bases from J, the gap between germline ends came to 10 bases. The CDR3 sequence is CASSSGQTNSPLHF. CDR3 nucleotides: TGTGCCAGCAGCTCAGGACAGACTAATTCACCCCTCCACTTT.

This chain connects TRBV5-4 to TRBJ2-5; 16 bases map to TRBD2. The DNA end is more similar to TRBJ2-7, so the J call may be wrong. Germline V gene data show CDR1 as SGHNT and CDR2 as YYREEE (reference sequence). The CDR3 covers 17 residues. CDR3 coding DNA: TGTGCCAGCAGCCCGGGACTAGCGGGGGGGCTATCCTACGAGCAGTACTTC. Protein product: CASSPGLAGGLSYEQYF.